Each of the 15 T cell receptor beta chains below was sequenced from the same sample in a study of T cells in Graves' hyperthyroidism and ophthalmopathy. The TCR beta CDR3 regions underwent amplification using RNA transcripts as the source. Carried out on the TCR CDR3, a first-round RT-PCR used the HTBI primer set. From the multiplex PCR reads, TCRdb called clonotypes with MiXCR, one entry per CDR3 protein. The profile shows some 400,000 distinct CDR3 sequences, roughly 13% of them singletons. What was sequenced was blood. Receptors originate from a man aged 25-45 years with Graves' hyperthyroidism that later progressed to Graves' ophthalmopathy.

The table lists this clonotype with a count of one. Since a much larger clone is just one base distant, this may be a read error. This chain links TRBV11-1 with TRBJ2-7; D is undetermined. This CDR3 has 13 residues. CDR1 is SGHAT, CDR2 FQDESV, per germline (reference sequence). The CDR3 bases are TGTGCCTGCAGCTTCGCTCAGGCCTACGAGCAGTACTTC. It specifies CACSFAQAYEQYF.

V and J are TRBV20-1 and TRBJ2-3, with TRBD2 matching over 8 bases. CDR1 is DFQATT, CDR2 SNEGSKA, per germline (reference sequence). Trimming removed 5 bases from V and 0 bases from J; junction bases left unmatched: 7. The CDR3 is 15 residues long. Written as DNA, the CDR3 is TGCAGTGCTTCGACTAGCGCCCCTAGCACAGATACGCAGTATTTT. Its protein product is CSASTSAPSTDTQYF.

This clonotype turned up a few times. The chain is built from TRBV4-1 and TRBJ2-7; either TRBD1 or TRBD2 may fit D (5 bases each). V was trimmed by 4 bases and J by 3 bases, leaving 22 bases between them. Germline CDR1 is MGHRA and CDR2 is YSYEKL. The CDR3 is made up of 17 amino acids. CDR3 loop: CASSLRPGDEGVYEQYF. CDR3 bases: TGCGCCAGCAGCCTCCGACCCGGGGACGAAGGGGTCTACGAGCAGTACTTC.

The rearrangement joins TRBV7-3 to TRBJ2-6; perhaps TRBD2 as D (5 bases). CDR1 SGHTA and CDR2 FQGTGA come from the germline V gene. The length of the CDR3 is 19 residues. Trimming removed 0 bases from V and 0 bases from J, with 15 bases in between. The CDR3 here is CASSLTGGRRVSGANVLTF. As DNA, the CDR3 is TGTGCCAGCAGCTTAACGGGTGGCAGGCGGGTCTCTGGGGCCAACGTCCTGACTTTC.

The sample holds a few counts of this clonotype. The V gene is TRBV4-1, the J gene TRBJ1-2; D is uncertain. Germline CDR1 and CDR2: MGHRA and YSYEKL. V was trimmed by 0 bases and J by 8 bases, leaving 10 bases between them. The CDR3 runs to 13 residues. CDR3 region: CASSQDLGNGYTF. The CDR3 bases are TGCGCCAGCAGCCAAGATTTAGGGAACGGCTACACCTTC.

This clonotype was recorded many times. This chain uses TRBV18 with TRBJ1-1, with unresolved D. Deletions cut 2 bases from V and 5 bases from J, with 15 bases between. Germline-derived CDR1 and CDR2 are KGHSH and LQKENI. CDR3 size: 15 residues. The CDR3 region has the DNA TGTGCCAGCTCACCAGTTTATGGCGGCGGGACTGAAGCTTTCTTT. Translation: CASSPVYGGGTEAFF.

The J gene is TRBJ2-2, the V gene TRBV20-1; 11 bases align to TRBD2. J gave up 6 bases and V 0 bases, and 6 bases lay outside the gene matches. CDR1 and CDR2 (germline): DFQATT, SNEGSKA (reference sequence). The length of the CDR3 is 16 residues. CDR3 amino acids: CSARDGTSGDAGELFF. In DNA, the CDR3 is TGCAGTGCTAGAGATGGGACTAGCGGCGACGCCGGGGAGCTGTTTTTT.

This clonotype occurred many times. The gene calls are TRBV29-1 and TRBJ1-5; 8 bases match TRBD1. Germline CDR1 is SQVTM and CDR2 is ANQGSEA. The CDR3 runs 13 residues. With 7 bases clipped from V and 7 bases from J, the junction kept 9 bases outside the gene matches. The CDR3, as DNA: TGCAGCGCCACCCAGGGGGCCGGACAGCCCCAGCATTTT. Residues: CSATQGAGQPQHF.

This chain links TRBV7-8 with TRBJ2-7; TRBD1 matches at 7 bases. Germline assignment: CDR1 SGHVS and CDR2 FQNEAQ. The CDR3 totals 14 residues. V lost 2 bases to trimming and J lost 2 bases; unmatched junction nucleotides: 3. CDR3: CASSLIDRAYEQYF. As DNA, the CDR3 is TGTGCCAGCAGCTTAATTGACAGGGCCTACGAGCAGTACTTC.

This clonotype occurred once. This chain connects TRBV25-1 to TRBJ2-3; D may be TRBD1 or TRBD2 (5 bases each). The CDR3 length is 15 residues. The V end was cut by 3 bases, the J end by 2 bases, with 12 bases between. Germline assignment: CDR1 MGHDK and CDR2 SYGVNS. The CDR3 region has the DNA TGTGCCAGCAGTGACGTCGGGACCCCCACAGATACGCAGTATTTT. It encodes CASSDVGTPTDTQYF.

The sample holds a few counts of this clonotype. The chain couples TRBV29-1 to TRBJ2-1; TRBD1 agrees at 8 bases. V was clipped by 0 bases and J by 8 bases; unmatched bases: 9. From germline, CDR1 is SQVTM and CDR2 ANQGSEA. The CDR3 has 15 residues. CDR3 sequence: CSVEDRFDRGDEQFF. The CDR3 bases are TGCAGCGTTGAAGATCGGTTTGACAGGGGCGATGAGCAGTTCTTC.

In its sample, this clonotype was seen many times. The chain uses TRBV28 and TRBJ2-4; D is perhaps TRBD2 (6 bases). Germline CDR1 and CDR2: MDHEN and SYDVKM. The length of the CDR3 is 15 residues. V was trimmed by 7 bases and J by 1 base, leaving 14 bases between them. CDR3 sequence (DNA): TGTGCCAGCAAATGGAGGGCCCGGGCCAAAAACATTCAGTACTTC. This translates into CASKWRARAKNIQYF.

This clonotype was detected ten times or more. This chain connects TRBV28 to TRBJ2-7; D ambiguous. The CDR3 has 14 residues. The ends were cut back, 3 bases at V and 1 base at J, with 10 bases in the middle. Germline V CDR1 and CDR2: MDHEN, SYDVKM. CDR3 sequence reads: CASSLHDLSYEQYF. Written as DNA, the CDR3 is TGTGCCAGCAGTTTGCACGACTTATCCTACGAGCAGTACTTC. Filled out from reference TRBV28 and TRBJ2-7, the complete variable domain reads DVKVTQSSRYLVKRTGEKVFLECVQDMDHENMFWYRQDPGLGLRLIYFSYDVKMKEKGDIPEGYSVSREKKERFSLILESASTNQTSMYLCASSLHDLSYEQYFGPGTRLTVT.

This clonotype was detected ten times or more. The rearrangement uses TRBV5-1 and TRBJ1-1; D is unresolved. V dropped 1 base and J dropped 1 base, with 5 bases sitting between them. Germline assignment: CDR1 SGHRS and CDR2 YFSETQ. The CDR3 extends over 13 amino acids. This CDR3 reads CASSLIQNTEAFF. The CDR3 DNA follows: TGCGCCAGCAGCTTGATACAGAACACTGAAGCTTTCTTT.

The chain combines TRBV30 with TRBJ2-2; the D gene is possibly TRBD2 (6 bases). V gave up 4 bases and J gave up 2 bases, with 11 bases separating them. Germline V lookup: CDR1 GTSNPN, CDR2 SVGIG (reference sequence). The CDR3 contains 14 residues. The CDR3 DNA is TGTGCCTGGAAGGAGGGGATAAACACCGGGGAGCTGTTTTTT. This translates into CAWKEGINTGELFF.